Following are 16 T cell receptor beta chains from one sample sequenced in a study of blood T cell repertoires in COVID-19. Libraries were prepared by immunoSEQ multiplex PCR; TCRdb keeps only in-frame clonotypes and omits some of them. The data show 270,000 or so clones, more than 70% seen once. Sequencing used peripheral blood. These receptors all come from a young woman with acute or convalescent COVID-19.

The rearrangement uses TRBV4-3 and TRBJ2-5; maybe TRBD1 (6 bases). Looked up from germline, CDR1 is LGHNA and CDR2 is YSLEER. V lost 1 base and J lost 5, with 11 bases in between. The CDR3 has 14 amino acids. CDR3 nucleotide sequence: TGCGCCAGCAGCCAAGCAGGGGTTGGGGAGACCCAGTACTTC. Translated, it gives CASSQAGVGETQYF.

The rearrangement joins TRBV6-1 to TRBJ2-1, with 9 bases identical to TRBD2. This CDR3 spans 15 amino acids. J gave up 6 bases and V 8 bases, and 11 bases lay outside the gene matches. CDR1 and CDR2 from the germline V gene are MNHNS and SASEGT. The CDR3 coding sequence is TGTGCCAGCCGTCCCGGAGCGGGAGGACGCAATGAGCAGTTCTTC. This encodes CASRPGAGGRNEQFF.

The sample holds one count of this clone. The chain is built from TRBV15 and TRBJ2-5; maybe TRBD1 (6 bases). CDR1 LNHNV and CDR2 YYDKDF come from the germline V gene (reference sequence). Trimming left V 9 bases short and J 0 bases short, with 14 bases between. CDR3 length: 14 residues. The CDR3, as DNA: TGTGCCACAGACCGGGACAAGCACCAAGAGACCCAGTACTTC. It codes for CATDRDKHQETQYF. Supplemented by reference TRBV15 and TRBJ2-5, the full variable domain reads DAMVIQNPRYQVTQFGKPVTLSCSQTLNHNVMYWYQQKSSQAPKLLFHYYDKDFNNEADTPDNFQSRRPNTSFCFLDIRSPGLGDTAMYLCATDRDKHQETQYFGPGTRLLVL.

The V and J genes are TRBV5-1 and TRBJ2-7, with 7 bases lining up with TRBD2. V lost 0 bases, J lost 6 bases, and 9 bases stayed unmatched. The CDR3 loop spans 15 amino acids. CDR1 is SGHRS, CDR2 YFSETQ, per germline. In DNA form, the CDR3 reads TGCGCCAGCAGCTTGGTCGTGGGAGGGCCCGGCGAGCAGTACTTC. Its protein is CASSLVVGGPGEQYF.

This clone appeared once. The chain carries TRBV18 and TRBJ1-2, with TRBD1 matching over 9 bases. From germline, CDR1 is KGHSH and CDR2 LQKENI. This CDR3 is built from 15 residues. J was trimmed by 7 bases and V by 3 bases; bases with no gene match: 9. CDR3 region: CASSPWDRVSLGYTF. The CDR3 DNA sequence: TGTGCCAGCTCACCTTGGGACAGGGTGTCTCTTGGCTACACCTTC.

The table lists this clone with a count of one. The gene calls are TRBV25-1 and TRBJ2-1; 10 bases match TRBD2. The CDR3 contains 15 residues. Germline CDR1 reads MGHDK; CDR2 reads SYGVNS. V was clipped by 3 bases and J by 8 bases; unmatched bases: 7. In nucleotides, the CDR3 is TGTGCCAGCAGTGACCTAGCGGGAGAAATGGATGAGCAGTTCTTC. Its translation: CASSDLAGEMDEQFF.

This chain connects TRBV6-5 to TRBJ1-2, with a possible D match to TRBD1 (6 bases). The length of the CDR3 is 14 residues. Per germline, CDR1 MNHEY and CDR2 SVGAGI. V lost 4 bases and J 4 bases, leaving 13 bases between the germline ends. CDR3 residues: CASSSIQGTYGYTF. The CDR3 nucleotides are TGTGCCAGCAGTTCCATACAGGGAACCTATGGCTACACCTTC.

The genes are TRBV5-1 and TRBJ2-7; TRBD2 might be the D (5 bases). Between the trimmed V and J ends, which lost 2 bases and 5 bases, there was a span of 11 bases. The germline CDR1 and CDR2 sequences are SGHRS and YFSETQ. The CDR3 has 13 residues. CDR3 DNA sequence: TGCGCCAGCAGCTTAACTAGTTACGACGAGCAGTACTTC. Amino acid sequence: CASSLTSYDEQYF.

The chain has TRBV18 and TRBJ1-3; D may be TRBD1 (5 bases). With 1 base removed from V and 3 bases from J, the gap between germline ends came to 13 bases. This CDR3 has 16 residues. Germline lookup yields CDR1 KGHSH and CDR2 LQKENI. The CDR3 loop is CASSPQPPGGGNTIYF. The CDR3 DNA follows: TGTGCCAGCTCACCACAGCCGCCGGGGGGTGGAAACACCATATATTTT.

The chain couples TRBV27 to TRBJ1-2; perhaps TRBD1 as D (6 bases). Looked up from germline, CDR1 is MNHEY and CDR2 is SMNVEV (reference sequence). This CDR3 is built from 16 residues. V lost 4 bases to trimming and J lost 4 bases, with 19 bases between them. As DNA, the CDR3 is TGTGCCAGCAGTTCCCGGGGGGCGAATTTTTCCTATGGCTACACCTTC. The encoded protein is CASSSRGANFSYGYTF.

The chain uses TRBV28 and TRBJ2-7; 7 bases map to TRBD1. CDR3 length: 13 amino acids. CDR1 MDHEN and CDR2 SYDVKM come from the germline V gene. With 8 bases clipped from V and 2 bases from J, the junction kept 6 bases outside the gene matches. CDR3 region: CASQGQNAYEQYF. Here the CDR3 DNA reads TGTGCCAGCCAGGGACAGAACGCCTACGAGCAGTACTTC.

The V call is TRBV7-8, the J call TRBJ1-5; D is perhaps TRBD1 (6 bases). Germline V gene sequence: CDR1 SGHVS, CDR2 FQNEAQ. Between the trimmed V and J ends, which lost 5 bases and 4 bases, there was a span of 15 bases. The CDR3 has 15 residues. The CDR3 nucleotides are TGTGCCAGCAGCCACAACAGGGTAGGGAATCAGCCCCAGCATTTT. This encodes CASSHNRVGNQPQHF. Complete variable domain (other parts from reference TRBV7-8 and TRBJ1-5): GAGVSQSPRYKVAKRGQDVALRCDPISGHVSLFWYQQALGQGPEFLTYFQNEAQLDKSGLPSDRFFAERPEGSVSTLKIQRTQQEDSAVYLCASSHNRVGNQPQHFGDGTRLSIL.

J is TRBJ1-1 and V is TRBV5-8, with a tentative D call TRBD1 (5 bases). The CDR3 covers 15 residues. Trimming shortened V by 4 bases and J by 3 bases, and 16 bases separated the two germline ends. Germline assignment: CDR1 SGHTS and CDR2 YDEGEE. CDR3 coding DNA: TGTGCCAGCAGCGAAACGAGGCAGGGATACACTGAAGCTTTCTTT. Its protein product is CASSETRQGYTEAFF.

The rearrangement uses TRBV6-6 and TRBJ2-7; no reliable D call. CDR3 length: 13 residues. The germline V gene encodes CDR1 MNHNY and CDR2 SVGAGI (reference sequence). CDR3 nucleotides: TGTGCTTCCAACCTCGACTTCCTGGCCGAGCAGTACTTC. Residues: CASNLDFLAEQYF.

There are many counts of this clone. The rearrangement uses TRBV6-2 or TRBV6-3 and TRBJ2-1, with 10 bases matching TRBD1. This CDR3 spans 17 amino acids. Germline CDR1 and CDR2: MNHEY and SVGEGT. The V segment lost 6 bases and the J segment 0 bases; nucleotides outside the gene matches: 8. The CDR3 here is CASSPGQGGSSYNEQFF. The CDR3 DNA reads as TGTGCCAGCAGCCCTGGACAGGGGGGAAGCTCCTACAATGAGCAGTTCTTC.

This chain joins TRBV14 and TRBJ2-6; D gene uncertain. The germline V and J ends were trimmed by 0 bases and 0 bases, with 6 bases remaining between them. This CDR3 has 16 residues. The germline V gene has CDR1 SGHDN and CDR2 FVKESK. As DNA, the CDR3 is TGTGCCAGCAGCCAAGATTACTTCTCTGGGGCCAACGTCCTGACTTTC. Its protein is CASSQDYFSGANVLTF.